This T cell receptor (beta chain) appears in the sequencing data of a study of technical replicates of blood from several donors. Method: immunoSEQ multiplex PCR; TCRdb's copy keeps in-frame clones and lacks some. The sample yields roughly 51,000 clones, roughly 95% seen once. After removal of 6 bases from V and 6 bases from J, the junction contained 5 bases not matched to a gene. The germline gives CDR1 SQVTM, CDR2 ANQGSEA. The CDR3 has 13 residues. The sequenced material came from PBMCs. This TCR derives from a human donor in good health. Some clones in this sample may be carry-over from other donors' samples. The chain uses TRBV29-1 and TRBJ1-6, with 7 positions matching TRBD1. The CDR3 bases are TGCAGCGTACAGGGGTCCCGTAATTCACCCCTCCACTTT. Protein product: CSVQGSRNSPLHF.